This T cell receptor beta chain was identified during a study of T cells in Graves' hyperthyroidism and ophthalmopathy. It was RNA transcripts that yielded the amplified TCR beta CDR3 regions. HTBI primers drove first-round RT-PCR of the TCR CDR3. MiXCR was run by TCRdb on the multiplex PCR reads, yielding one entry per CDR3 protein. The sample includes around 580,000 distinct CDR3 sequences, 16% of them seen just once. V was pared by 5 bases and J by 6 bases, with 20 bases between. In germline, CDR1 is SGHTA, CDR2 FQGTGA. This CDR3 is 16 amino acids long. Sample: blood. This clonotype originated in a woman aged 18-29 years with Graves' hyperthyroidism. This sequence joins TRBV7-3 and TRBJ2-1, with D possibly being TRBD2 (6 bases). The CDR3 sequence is CASSVRGTSEINEQFF. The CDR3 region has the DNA TGTGCCAGCAGCGTTCGAGGGACTTCCGAGATCAATGAGCAGTTCTTC.